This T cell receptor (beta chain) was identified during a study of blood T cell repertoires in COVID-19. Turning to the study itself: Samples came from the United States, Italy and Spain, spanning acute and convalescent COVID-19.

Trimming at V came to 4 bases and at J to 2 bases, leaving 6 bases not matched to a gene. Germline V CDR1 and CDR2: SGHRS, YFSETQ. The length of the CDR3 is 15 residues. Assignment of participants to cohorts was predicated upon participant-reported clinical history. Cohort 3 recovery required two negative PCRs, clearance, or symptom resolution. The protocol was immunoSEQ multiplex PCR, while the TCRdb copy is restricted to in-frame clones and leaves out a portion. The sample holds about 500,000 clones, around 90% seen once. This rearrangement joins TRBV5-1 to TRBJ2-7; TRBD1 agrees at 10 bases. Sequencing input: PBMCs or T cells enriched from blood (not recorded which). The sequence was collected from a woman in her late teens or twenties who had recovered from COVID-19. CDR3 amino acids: CASSPGQGKAYEQYF. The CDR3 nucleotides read TGCGCCAGCAGCCCGGGACAGGGGAAGGCCTACGAGCAGTACTTC. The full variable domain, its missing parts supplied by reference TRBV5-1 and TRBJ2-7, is KAGVTQTPRYLIKTRGQQVTLSCSPISGHRSVSWYQQTPGQGLQFLFEYFSETQRNKGNFPGRFSGRQFSNSRSEMNVSTLELGDSALYLCASSPGQGKAYEQYFGPGTRLTVT.